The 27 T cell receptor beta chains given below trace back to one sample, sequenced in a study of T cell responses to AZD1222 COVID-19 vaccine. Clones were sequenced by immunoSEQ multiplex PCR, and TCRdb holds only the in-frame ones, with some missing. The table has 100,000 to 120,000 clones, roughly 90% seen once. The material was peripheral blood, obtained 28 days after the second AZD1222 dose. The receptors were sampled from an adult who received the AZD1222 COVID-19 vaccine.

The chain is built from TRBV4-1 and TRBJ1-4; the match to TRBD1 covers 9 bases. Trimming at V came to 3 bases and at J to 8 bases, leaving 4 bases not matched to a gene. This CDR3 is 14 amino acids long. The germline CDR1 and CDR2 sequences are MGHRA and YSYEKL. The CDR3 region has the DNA TGCGCCAGCAGCCAGACAGGGGGAGAGGAAAAACTGTTTTTT. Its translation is CASSQTGGEEKLFF.

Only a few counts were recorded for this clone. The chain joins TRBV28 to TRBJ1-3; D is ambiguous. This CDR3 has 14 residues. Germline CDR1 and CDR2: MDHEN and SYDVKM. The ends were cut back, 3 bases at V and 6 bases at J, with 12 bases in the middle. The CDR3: CASSFPQRENTIYF. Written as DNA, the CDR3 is TGTGCCAGCAGTTTCCCCCAAAGGGAAAACACCATATATTTT.

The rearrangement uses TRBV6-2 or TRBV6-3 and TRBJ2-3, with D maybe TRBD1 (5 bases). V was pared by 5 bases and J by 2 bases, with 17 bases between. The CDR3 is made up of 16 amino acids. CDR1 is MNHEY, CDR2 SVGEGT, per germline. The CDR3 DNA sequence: TGTGCCAGCAGTCTTGGGGCCCTCAGGGCCACAGATACGCAGTATTTT. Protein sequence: CASSLGALRATDTQYF.

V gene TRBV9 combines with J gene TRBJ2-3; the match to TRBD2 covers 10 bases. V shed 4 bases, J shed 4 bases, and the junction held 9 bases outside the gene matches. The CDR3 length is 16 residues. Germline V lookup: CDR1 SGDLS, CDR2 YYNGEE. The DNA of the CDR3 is TGTGCCAGCAGCCCCTCGGGAGCGGGGGGGGCAGATACGCAGTATTTT. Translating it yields CASSPSGAGGADTQYF.

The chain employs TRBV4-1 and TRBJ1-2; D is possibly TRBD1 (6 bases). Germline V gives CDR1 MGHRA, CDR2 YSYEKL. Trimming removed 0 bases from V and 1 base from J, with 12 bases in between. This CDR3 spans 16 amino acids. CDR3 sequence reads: CASSQDLTGINYGYTF. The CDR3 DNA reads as TGCGCCAGCAGCCAAGATCTTACAGGGATTAACTATGGCTACACCTTC.

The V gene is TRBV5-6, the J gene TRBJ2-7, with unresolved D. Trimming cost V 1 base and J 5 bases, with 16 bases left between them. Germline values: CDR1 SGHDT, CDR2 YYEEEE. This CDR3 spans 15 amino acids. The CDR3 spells CASSLKLSYADEQYF. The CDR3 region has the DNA TGTGCCAGCAGCTTGAAGCTTTCCTACGCCGACGAGCAGTACTTC.

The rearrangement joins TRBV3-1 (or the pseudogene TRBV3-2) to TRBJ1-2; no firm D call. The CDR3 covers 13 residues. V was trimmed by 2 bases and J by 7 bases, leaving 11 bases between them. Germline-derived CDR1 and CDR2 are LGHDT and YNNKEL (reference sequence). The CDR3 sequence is CASSQYTDTGYTF. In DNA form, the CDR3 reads TGTGCCAGCAGCCAATATACCGACACTGGCTACACCTTC.

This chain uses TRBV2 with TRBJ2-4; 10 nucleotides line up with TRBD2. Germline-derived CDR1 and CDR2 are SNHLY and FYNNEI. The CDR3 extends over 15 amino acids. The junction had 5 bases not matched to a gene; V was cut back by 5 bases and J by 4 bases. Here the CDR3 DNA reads TGTGCCAGCAGTACAACGACTAGCGGGAAAAACATTCAGTACTTC. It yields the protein CASSTTTSGKNIQYF.

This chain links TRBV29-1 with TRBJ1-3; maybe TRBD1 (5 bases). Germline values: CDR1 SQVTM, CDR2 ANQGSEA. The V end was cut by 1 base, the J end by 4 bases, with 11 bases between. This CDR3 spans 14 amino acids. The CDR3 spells CSVEGAGQGNTIYF. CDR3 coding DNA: TGCAGCGTTGAAGGGGCAGGGCAAGGAAACACCATATATTTT.

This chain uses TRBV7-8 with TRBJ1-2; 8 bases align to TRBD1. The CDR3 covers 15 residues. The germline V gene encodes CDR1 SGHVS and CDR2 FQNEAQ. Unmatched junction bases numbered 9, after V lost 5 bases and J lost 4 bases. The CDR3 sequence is CASSHGQGDAYGYTF. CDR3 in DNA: TGTGCCAGCAGCCACGGACAGGGCGATGCCTATGGCTACACCTTC.

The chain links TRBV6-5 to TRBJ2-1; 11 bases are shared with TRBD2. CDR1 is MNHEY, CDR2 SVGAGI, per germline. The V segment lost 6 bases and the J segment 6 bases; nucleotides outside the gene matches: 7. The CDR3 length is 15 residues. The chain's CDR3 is CASRPTSGSFNEQFF. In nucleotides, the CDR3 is TGTGCCAGCAGGCCAACTAGCGGGAGTTTCAATGAGCAGTTCTTC.

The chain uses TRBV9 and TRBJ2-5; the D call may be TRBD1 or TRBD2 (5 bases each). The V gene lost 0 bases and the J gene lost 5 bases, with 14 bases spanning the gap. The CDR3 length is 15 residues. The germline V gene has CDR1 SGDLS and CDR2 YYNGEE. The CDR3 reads CASSVGGPPGETQYF. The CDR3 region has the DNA TGTGCCAGCAGCGTAGGGGGACCGCCAGGGGAGACCCAGTACTTC.

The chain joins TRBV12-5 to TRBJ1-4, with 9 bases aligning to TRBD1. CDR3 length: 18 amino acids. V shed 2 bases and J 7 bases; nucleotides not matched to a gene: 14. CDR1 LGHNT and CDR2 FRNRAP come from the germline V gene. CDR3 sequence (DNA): TGTGCTAGTGGTTTGAATGAAGACAGGGGGAGAGTGGGTGAAAAACTGTTTTTT. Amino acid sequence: CASGLNEDRGRVGEKLFF.

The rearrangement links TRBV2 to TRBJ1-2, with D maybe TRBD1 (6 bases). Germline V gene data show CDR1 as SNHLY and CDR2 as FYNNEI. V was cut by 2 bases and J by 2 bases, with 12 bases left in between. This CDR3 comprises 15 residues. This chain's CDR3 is CASSEFGGQNYGYTF. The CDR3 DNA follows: TGTGCCAGCAGTGAATTTGGGGGGCAGAACTATGGCTACACCTTC.

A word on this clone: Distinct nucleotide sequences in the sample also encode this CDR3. CDR3 amino acids: CSVEGDYGYTF. CDR3 nucleotide sequence: TGCAGCGTTGAGGGGGACTATGGCTACACCTTC. The chain links TRBV29-1 to TRBJ1-2; D perhaps matches TRBD1 (5 bases). Germline V gene sequence: CDR1 SQVTM, CDR2 ANQGSEA. Trimming removed 3 bases from V and 3 bases from J, with 5 bases in between. This CDR3 is 11 amino acids long. Supplemented by reference TRBV29-1 and TRBJ1-2, the full variable domain reads SAVISQKPSRDICQRGTSLTIQCQVDSQVTMMFWYRQQPGQSLTLIATANQGSEATYESGFVIDKFPISRPNLTFSTLTVSNMSPEDSSIYLCSVEGDYGYTFGSGTRLTVV.

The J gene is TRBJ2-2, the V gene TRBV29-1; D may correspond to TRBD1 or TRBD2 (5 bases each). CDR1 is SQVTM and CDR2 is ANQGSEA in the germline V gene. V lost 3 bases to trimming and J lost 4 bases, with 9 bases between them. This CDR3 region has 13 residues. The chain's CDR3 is CSVDSGGTGELFF. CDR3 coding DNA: TGCAGCGTTGATTCTGGGGGCACCGGGGAGCTGTTTTTT.

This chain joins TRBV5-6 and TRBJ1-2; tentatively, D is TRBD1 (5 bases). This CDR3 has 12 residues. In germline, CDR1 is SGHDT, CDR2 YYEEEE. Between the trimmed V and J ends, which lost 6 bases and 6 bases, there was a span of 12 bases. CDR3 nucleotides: TGTGCCAGCACAGTGGGGGGACATGGCTACACCTTC. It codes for CASTVGGHGYTF.

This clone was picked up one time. The CDR3 DNA reads as TGTGCCACCAGCAGAGATCTGGCAGTCAACCAAGAGACCCAGTACTTC. This gives the protein CATSRDLAVNQETQYF. V gene TRBV15 combines with J gene TRBJ2-5; D uncertain. V was clipped by 0 bases and J by 0 bases, with 11 bases between them. The germline CDR1 and CDR2 sequences are LNHNV and YYDKDF (reference sequence). This CDR3 is built from 16 residues.

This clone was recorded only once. CDR3 sequence: CASRTPGTENYGYTF. CDR3 sequence (DNA): TGCGCCAGCAGAACCCCTGGGACAGAAAACTATGGCTACACCTTC. V usage is TRBV4-1 and J usage is TRBJ1-2; TRBD1 aligns across 7 bases. This CDR3 is built from 15 residues. Germline-derived CDR1 and CDR2 are MGHRA and YSYEKL. V shed 6 bases and J 2 bases; nucleotides not matched to a gene: 9.

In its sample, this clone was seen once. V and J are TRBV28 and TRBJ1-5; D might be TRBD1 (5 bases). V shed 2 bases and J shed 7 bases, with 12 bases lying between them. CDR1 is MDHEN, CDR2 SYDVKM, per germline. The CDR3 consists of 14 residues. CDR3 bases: TGTGCCAGCAGTTTAGGACGGTGGGGGCAGCCCCAGCATTTT. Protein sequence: CASSLGRWGQPQHF.

DNA of the CDR3: TGTGCCAGCAGTAAACTCGAAGGGGACCTGGGCAATCAGCCCCAGCATTTT. Amino acids: CASSKLEGDLGNQPQHF. The rearrangement uses TRBV28 and TRBJ1-5; tentative D call: TRBD1 (5 bases). Germline CDR1 MDHEN, CDR2 SYDVKM. The CDR3 covers 17 residues. V was cut by 5 bases and J by 2 bases, with 19 bases left in between.

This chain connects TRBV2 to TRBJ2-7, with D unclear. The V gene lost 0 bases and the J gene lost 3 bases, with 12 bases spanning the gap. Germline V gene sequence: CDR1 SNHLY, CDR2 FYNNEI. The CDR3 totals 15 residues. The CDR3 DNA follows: TGTGCCAGCAGTGAAGCGCGAAGCGTACTCTACGAGCAGTACTTC. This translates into CASSEARSVLYEQYF.

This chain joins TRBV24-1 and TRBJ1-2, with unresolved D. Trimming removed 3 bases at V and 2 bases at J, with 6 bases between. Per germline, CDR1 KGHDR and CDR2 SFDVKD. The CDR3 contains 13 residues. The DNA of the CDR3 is TGTGCCACCAGTGATGTGGACAACTATGGCTACACCTTC. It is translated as CATSDVDNYGYTF.

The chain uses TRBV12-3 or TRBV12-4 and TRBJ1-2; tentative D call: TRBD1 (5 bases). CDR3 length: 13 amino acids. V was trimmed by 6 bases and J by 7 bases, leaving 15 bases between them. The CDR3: CASRTPTQGGYTF. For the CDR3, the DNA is TGTGCCAGCAGGACACCGACCCAGGGTGGCTACACCTTC.

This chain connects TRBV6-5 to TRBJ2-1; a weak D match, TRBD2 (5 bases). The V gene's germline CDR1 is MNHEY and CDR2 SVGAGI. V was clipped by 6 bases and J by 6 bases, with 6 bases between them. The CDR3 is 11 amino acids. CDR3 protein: CASSTSNEQFF. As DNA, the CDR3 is TGTGCCAGCAGCACTAGCAATGAGCAGTTCTTC.

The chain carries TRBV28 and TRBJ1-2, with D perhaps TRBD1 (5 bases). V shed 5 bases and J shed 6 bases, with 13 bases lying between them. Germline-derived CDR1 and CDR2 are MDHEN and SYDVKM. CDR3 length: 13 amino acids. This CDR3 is CASSQGIRNGYTF. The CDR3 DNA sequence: TGTGCCAGCAGTCAGGGAATCCGAAATGGCTACACCTTC.

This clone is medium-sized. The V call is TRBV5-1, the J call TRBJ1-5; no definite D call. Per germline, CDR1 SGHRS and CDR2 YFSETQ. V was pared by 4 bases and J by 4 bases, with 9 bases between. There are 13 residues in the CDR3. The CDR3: CASSTDGNQPQHF. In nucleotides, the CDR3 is TGCGCCAGCAGCACGGATGGGAATCAGCCCCAGCATTTT.